The T cell receptor beta chain described here comes from a study of blood T cell repertoires in COVID-19. As for the study in general: Donors in the United States, Italy and Spain gave samples during acute or convalescent COVID-19. The analysed material was cDNA or gDNA that came from T cells, B-cell-depleted T cells, or PBMCs.

V lost 3 bases and J lost 5, with 7 bases in between. The length of the CDR3 is 13 residues. Germline values: CDR1 MGHDK, CDR2 SYGVNS. Per the original data handling: Estimates of nucleated cell counts were drawn from the amplification of reference gene primers. Sequenced by immunoSEQ multiplex PCR; TCRdb stores in-frame clones only, minus some. The DNA was the basis for D and trimming; V, J and clone size are from that table. The sample contains about 240,000 clones, around 85% of which appear only once. The clonotype comes from a woman in her sixties or seventies with active or convalescent COVID-19. Sample: peripheral blood. V usage is TRBV25-1 and J usage is TRBJ1-4; the D is unclear. In DNA, the CDR3 is TGTGCCAGCAGTGACAGGCCGAATGAAAAACTGTTTTTT. Residues: CASSDRPNEKLFF.